This T cell receptor (beta chain) was sequenced for a study of cytomegalovirus exposure and HLA in healthy donors. Separate from the roughly 720-subject first cohort, the roughly 120-subject validation cohort was the one that the donors belonged to. Germline V gene lookup returns CDR1 LNHDA and CDR2 SQIVND (reference sequence). Trimming took off 2 bases at V and 2 bases at J, with 16 bases between the two ends. The CDR3 covers 17 residues. Sequencing was performed with immunoSEQ multiplex PCR; in TCRdb, only in-frame clones are kept and a portion is missing. The table shows about 120,000 clones, with roughly 90% occurring only once.

The rearrangement joins TRBV19 to TRBJ1-3; D perhaps matches TRBD1 (5 bases). Source material: PBMCs. The clonotype comes from a woman under 30 in good health and CMV-seronegative. CDR3 residues: CASSIRLISGTGNTIYF. CDR3 DNA: TGTGCCAGTAGTATACGTCTGATTTCAGGGACTGGAAACACCATATATTTT.